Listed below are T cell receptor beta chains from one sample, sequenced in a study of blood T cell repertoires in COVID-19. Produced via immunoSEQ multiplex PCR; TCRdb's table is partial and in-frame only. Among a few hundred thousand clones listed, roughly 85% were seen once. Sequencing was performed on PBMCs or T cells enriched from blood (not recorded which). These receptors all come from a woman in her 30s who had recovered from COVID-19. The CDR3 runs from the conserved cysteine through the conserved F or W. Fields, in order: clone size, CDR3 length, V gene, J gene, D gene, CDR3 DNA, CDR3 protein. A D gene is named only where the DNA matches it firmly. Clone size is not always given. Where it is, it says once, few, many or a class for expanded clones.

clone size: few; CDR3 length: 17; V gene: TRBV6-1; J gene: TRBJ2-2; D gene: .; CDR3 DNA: TGTGCCAGCAGTGAACGACGACTAGGGCGGGACACCGGGGAGCTGTTTTTT; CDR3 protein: CASSERRLGRDTGELFF
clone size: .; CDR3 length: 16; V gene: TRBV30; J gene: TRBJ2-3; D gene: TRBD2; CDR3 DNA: TGTGCCTGGACTGCGGGACTAGCGGGGGGGCCTGATACGCAGTATTTT; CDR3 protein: CAWTAGLAGGPDTQYF
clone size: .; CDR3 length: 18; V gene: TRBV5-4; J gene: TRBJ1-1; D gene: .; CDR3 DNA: TGTGCCAGCGGCCGGAAGGGTGAAATTAGGGGCCCAGTTACTGAAGCTTTCTTT; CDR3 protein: CASGRKGEIRGPVTEAFF
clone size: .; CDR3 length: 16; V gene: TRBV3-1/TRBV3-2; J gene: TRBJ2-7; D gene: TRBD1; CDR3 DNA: TGTGCCAGCAGCCAGCCTACAGGGGGGCCCGCCTACGAGCAGTACTTC; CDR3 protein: CASSQPTGGPAYEQYF
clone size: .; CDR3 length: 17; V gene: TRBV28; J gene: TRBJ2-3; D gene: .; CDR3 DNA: TGTGCCAGCAGTTCACCCCAACTAGAACGAAGCACAGATACGCAGTATTTT; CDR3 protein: CASSSPQLERSTDTQYF
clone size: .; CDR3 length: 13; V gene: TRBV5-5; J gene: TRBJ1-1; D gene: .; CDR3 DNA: TGTGCCAGCAGCCTAGACAGTTACCCTGAAGCTTTCTTT; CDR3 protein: CASSLDSYPEAFF
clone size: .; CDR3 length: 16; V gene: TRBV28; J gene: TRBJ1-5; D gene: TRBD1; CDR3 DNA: TGTGCCAGCAGTTCCGATGGACAGGGATGGGATCAGCCCCAGCATTTT; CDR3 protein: CASSSDGQGWDQPQHF
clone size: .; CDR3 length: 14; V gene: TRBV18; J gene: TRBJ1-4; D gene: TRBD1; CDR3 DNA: TGTGCCAGCTCATCGACAGGGTCGAATGAAAAACTGTTTTTT; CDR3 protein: CASSSTGSNEKLFF
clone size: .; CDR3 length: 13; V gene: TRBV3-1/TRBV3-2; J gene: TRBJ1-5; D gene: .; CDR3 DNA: TGTGCCAGCAGTCCGACAGATACTCAGCCCCAGCATTTT; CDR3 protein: CASSPTDTQPQHF
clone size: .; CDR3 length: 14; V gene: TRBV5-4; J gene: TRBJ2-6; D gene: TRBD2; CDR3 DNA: TGTGCCACTAGGGGAGGGACTGGGGCCAACGTCCTGACTTTC; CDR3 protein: CATRGGTGANVLTF
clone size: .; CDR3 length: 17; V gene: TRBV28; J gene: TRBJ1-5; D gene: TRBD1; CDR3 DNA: TGTGCCAGCAGATCAAACAGGGGTATCGGGAGCAATCAGCCCCAGCATTTT; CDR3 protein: CASRSNRGIGSNQPQHF
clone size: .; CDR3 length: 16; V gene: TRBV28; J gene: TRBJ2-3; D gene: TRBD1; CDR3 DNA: TGTGCCAGCAGTTTAGGGACAGGCCCTCTCACAGATACGCAGTATTTT; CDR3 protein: CASSLGTGPLTDTQYF
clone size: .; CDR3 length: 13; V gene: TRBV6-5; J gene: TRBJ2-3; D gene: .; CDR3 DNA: TGTGCCAGCAAGCGGACCGTAGATAATACGCAGTATTTT; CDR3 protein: CASKRTVDNTQYF
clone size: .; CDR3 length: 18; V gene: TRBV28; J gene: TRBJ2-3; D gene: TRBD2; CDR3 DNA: TGTGCCAGCAGTTTTGGGATAGCGGGGGGGTTGTGGGGAGATACGCAGTATTTT; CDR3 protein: CASSFGIAGGLWGDTQYF
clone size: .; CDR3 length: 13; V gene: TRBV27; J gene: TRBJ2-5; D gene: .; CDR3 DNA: TGTGCCAGCAGTTTCGGTCGTAAAGAGACCCAGTACTTC; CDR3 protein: CASSFGRKETQYF
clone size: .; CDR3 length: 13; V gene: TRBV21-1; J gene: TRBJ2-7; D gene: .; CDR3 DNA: TGTGCCAGCAGCAAAGGGGGCCCCTGCGAGCAGTACTTC; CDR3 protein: CASSKGGPCEQYF
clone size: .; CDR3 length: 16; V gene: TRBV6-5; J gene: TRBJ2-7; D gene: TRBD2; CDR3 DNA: TGTGCCAGCAGTTACTATGGCCTAGCGGAACGAGGGCAGCAGTACTTC; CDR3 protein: CASSYYGLAERGQQYF
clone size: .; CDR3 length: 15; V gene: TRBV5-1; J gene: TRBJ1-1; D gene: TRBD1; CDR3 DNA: TGCGCCAGCAGCAAGACGAATTTGAGGGGGCCTGAAGCTTTCTTT; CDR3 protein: CASSKTNLRGPEAFF
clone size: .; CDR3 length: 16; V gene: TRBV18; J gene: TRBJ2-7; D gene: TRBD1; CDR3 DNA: TGTGCCAGCTCACCTCAGGGCCCCGGACAGGGAGTCGAGCAGTACTTC; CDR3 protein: CASSPQGPGQGVEQYF
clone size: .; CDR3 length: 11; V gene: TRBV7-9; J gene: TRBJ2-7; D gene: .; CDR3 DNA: TGTGCCAGCAGCCGCCGGGGCGAGCAGTACTTC; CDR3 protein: CASSRRGEQYF
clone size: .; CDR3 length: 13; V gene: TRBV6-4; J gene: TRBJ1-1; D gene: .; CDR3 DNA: TGTGCCAGCAGTGAAACAGGGAACACTGAAGCTTTCTTT; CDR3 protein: CASSETGNTEAFF
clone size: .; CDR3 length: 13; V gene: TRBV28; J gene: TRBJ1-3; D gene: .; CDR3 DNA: TGTGCCAGCAGTTTCCGCAACACAAACACCATATATTTT; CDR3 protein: CASSFRNTNTIYF